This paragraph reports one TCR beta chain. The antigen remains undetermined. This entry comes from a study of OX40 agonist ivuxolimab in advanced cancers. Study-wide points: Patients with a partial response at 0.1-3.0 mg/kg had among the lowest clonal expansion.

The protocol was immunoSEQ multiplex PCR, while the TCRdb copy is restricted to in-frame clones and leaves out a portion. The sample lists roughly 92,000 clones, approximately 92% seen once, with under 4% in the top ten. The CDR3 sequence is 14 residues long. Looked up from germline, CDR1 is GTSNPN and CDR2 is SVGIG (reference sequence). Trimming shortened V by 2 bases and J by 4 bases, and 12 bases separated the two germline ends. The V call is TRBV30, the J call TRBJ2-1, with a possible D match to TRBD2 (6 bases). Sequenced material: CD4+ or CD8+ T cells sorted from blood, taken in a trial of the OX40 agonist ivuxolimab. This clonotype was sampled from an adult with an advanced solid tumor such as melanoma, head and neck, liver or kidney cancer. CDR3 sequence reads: CAWSRGEVYNEQFF. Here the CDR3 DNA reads TGTGCCTGGAGTCGAGGGGAGGTGTACAATGAGCAGTTCTTC.